The 21 T cell receptor beta chains below all came from one sample that was sequenced in a study of cytomegalovirus exposure and HLA in healthy donors. PCR primers comprised 60 Vbeta and 13 Jbeta primers. The table came from immunoSEQ multiplex PCR; TCRdb's copy has only in-frame clones and leaves some out. In the table there are more than 85,000 clones, about three quarters of which are singletons. Sequenced input: PBMCs. These receptors were taken from a woman aged 25 to 39 in good health and CMV-seronegative.

This clone was counted between two and nine times. This chain's CDR3 is CASSLYRDRTYEQYF. The CDR3 DNA reads TGTGCCAGCAGCCTATACAGAGACAGAACCTACGAGCAGTACTTC. V usage is TRBV7-8 and J usage is TRBJ2-7; D might be TRBD1 (5 bases). This CDR3 spans 15 amino acids. The germline CDR1 and CDR2 sequences are SGHVS and FQNEAQ. The V gene lost 5 bases and the J gene lost 2 bases, with 16 bases spanning the gap.

The chain is built from TRBV18 and TRBJ1-1, with TRBD1 identical over 8 bases. The trim removed 6 bases at V and 2 bases at J, leaving 5 bases unmatched. CDR1 and CDR2 (germline): KGHSH, LQKENI. The CDR3 covers 14 residues. CDR3 amino acids: CASSSQGANTEAFF. Written as DNA, the CDR3 is TGTGCCAGCTCCTCGCAGGGGGCCAACACTGAAGCTTTCTTT.

The chain employs TRBV6-1 and TRBJ2-7; D not certain. CDR3 size: 15 residues. Germline V CDR1 and CDR2: MNHNS, SASEGT. V was trimmed by 2 bases and J by 1 base, leaving 12 bases between them. The CDR3 bases are TGTGCCAGCAGTGAATGGGCAGGCCGGTCCTACGAGCAGTACTTC. Protein product: CASSEWAGRSYEQYF.

The chain links TRBV5-1 to TRBJ2-1, with 7 bases aligning to TRBD1. This CDR3 has 14 amino acids. From germline, CDR1 is SGHRS and CDR2 YFSETQ. The V and J ends lost 2 bases and 4 bases, in that order; junction bases with no gene match: 3. CDR3 sequence (DNA): TGCGCCAGCAGCTTCCGGACAGGATACAATGAGCAGTTCTTC. It specifies CASSFRTGYNEQFF.

V usage is TRBV9 and J usage is TRBJ1-4; 8 bases are a match to TRBD1. V shed 4 bases, J shed 5 bases, and the junction held 7 bases outside the gene matches. The length of the CDR3 is 15 residues. CDR1 is SGDLS, CDR2 YYNGEE, per germline. CDR3 DNA: TGTGCCAGCAGCCCTGGGGACAGGCCCAATGAAAAACTGTTTTTT. Encoded protein: CASSPGDRPNEKLFF.

The chain uses TRBV28 and TRBJ2-7; a weak D match, TRBD2 (6 bases). CDR3 length equals 16 residues. Germline V lookup: CDR1 MDHEN, CDR2 SYDVKM. The V end lost 6 bases, the J end lost 0 bases, and 18 bases lay between the germline ends. Written as DNA, the CDR3 is TGTGCCAGCAGCAAAGTAGGGCGGGGTGGCTCCTACGAGCAGTACTTC. Translated, it gives CASSKVGRGGSYEQYF.

This clone has a single count. V gene TRBV15 combines with J gene TRBJ2-5, with TRBD1 matching 7 bases. The CDR3 spans 14 residues. V trimming: 5 bases; J trimming: 5 bases; junction bases outside the gene matches: 8. CDR1 and CDR2 from the germline V gene are LNHNV and YYDKDF (reference sequence). Here the CDR3 DNA reads TGTGCCACCAGCGGCGACAGGGAACGGGAGACCCAGTACTTC. Amino acid sequence: CATSGDRERETQYF.

This clone was recorded once. This chain uses TRBV10-3 with TRBJ1-2; D remains unclear. The CDR3 is 11 residues long. V was clipped by 6 bases and J by 4 bases, with 6 bases between them. The germline V gene encodes CDR1 ENHRY and CDR2 SYGVKD. The CDR3: CAIRAVYGYTF. The DNA of the CDR3 is TGTGCCATCAGGGCAGTCTATGGCTACACCTTC.

V and J are TRBV10-3 and TRBJ1-1; 8 bases agree with TRBD1. Trimming took 6 bases from V and 5 from J; bases not matched to a gene: 5. Germline V gives CDR1 ENHRY, CDR2 SYGVKD. The CDR3 extends over 13 amino acids. CDR3 sequence (DNA): TGTGCCATCAGGATACAGGGGGGAACTGAAGCTTTCTTT. Translating it yields CAIRIQGGTEAFF.

CDR3 protein: CASSSHRALFDTQYF. DNA for the CDR3: TGTGCCAGCAGCTCACACAGGGCCCTCTTTGATACCCAGTACTTC. V and J are TRBV28 and TRBJ2-5; maybe TRBD1 (6 bases). This CDR3 has 15 residues. Per the germline V gene, CDR1 is MDHEN and CDR2 is SYDVKM. V dropped 6 bases and J dropped 8 bases, with 22 bases sitting between them.

The V and J genes are TRBV4-3 and TRBJ1-1; 9 bases are a match to TRBD1. This CDR3 comprises 16 residues. V dropped 1 base and J dropped 1; count of bases not matched to a gene: 4. Germline V gives CDR1 LGHNA, CDR2 YSLEER. This chain's CDR3 is CASSQALTGGNTEAFF. The CDR3 nucleotides are TGCGCCAGCAGCCAAGCCTTGACAGGGGGGAACACTGAAGCTTTCTTT.

This clone has a handful of counts. The rearrangement joins TRBV6-1 to TRBJ2-2; D remains ambiguous. Germline V lookup: CDR1 MNHNS, CDR2 SASEGT. The CDR3 is 13 residues long. Trimming cost V 7 bases and J 1 base, with 7 bases left between them. The CDR3 DNA sequence: TGTGCCAGCATGAGGAAGAACACCGGGGAGCTGTTTTTT. It translates to CASMRKNTGELFF.

The V and J genes are TRBV18 and TRBJ2-1; 9 nucleotides agree with TRBD2. With V trimmed by 3 bases and J by 12 bases, 12 bases remained unmatched. The CDR3 is made up of 15 amino acids. Per germline, CDR1 KGHSH and CDR2 LQKENI. DNA of the CDR3: TGTGCCAGCTCACCGACTAGCGGAGCCCCCCTGAGGCAGTTCTTC. Translated, it gives CASSPTSGAPLRQFF. Drawing the rest from reference TRBV18 and TRBJ2-1, the complete variable domain is NAGVMQNPRHLVRRRGQEARLRCSPMKGHSHVYWYRQLPEEGLKFMVYLQKENIIDESGMPKERFSAEFPKEGPSILRIQQVVRGDSAAYFCASSPTSGAPLRQFFGPGTRLTVL.

This sequence joins TRBV29-1 and TRBJ2-5; 11 bases are shared with TRBD2. The end of the DNA is better explained by TRBJ2-7, so the J call may be wrong. From germline, CDR1 is SQVTM and CDR2 ANQGSEA. This CDR3 region has 14 residues. The CDR3 bases are TGCAGCGTGCGACTAGCGGGAAACTCCTACGAGCAGTACTTC. The encoded protein is CSVRLAGNSYEQYF.

J is TRBJ1-5 and V is TRBV21-1. TRBV21-1 counts as a pseudogene. This CDR3 is 20 amino acids long. CDR3 region: CASSKALLPEGRGSNQPQHF. The CDR3 DNA reads TGTGCCAGCAGCAAAGCGCTACTTCCGGAGGGTAGGGGAAGCAATCAGCCCCAGCATTTT.

The chain is built from TRBV28 and TRBJ2-7; 7 nucleotides match TRBD1. In germline, CDR1 is MDHEN, CDR2 SYDVKM. V shed 5 bases and J 4 bases; nucleotides not matched to a gene: 8. The CDR3 covers 14 residues. CDR3 sequence: CASSTSGQNYEQYF. In nucleotides, the CDR3 is TGTGCCAGCAGTACCTCGGGACAGAATTACGAGCAGTACTTC.

This clone was seen only a few times. The chain couples TRBV5-1 to TRBJ2-1; 16 nucleotides align to TRBD2. After removal of 0 bases from V and 7 bases from J, the junction contained 4 bases not matched to a gene. This CDR3 contains 17 residues. The V gene's germline CDR1 is SGHRS and CDR2 YFSETQ. The CDR3: CASSLVGTSGRVNEQFF. The CDR3 DNA reads as TGCGCCAGCAGCTTGGTTGGGACTAGCGGGAGGGTGAATGAGCAGTTCTTC.

The chain links TRBV19 to TRBJ1-3; no clear D. This CDR3 is built from 13 residues. From germline, CDR1 is LNHDA and CDR2 SQIVND (reference sequence). The V end was cut by 5 bases, the J end by 2 bases, with 7 bases between. CDR3 region: CASSSVAGNTIYF. The CDR3 nucleotides are TGTGCCAGTAGTTCTGTTGCTGGAAACACCATATATTTT. The variable domain in full, completed from reference TRBV19 and TRBJ1-3, reads DGGITQSPKYLFRKEGQNVTLSCEQNLNHDAMYWYRQDPGQGLRLIYYSQIVNDFQKGDIAEGYSVSREKKESFPLTVTSAQKNPTAFYLCASSSVAGNTIYFGEGSWLTVV.

This clone occurred a few times. The chain links TRBV4-3 to TRBJ2-3; D is perhaps TRBD1 (6 bases). The V end lost 3 bases, the J end lost 0 bases, and 16 bases lay between the germline ends. The CDR3 sequence is 17 residues long. Germline V gene sequence: CDR1 LGHNA, CDR2 YSLEER. CDR3 DNA sequence: TGCGCCAGCAGCCAGGAGACAGGACCCAGTAGCACAGATACGCAGTATTTT. Translating gives CASSQETGPSSTDTQYF.

The V and J genes are TRBV6-5 and TRBJ2-7; 14 positions agree with TRBD2. CDR1 is MNHEY, CDR2 SVGAGI, per germline. The CDR3 has 15 amino acids. Trimming at V came to 10 bases and at J to 7 bases, leaving 12 bases not matched to a gene. For the CDR3, the DNA is TGTGCCAAAGGACTAGCGGGGGGCAACTCTACGGAGCAGTACTTC. This gives the protein CAKGLAGGNSTEQYF.

This chain joins TRBV4-3 and TRBJ2-1, with 7 bases identical to TRBD2. Germline CDR1 reads LGHNA; CDR2 reads YSLEER. This CDR3 has 17 amino acids. V shed 0 bases and J 3 bases; nucleotides not matched to a gene: 8. The CDR3, as DNA: TGCGCCAGCAGCCAAGAATTGGTGATAGCGGGCTACAATGAGCAGTTCTTC. Protein: CASSQELVIAGYNEQFF.